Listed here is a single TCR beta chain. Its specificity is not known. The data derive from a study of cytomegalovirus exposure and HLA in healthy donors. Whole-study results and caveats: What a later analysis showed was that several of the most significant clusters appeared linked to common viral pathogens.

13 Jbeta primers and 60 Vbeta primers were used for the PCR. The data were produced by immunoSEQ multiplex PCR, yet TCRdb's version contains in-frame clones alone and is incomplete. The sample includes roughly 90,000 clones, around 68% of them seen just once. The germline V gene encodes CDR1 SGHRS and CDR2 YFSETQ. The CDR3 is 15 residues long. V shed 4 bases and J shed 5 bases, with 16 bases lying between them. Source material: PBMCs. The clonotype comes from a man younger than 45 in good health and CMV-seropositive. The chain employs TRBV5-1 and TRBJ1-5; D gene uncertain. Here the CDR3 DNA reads TGCGCCAGCAGCCCGGAGGGCGGGGAGTATCAGCCCCAGCATTTT. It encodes CASSPEGGEYQPQHF.